A single sample gave rise to the 4 T cell receptor beta chains below, sequenced in a study of blood T cells in healthy people across ages. Then a second PCR, running roughly 7 to 11 cycles, was carried out with a sample-barcoded 5' primer and a J-beta primer mix. A single record per CDR3 protein comes from TCRdb applying MiXCR to the 5' RACE reads. The table has roughly 1.6 million distinct CDR3 sequences, roughly 32% seen once. Input material: blood. All receptors derive from a woman in her 30s in good health.

This clonotype has a handful of counts. The chain carries TRBV7-9 and TRBJ2-5; 9 bases align to TRBD1. The trim removed 1 base at V and 5 bases at J, leaving 5 bases unmatched. Germline CDR1 reads SEHNR; CDR2 reads FQNEAQ (reference sequence). The CDR3 is 15 residues long. CDR3 in DNA: TGTGCCAGCAGCTTAGTGGGACAGGGCGAGGAGACCCAGTACTTC. It translates to CASSLVGQGEETQYF.

This clonotype came up a few times. The CDR3 DNA follows: TGCGCCAGCAGCTTGGCTCGTGGGATAGACATTCAGTACTTC. Residues: CASSLARGIDIQYF. The chain has TRBV5-1 and TRBJ2-4, with no clear D. V lost 0 bases, J lost 8 bases, and 12 bases lay in between. The germline CDR1 and CDR2 sequences are SGHRS and YFSETQ. The CDR3 runs 14 residues. Filled out from reference TRBV5-1 and TRBJ2-4, the complete variable domain reads KAGVTQTPRYLIKTRGQQVTLSCSPISGHRSVSWYQQTPGQGLQFLFEYFSETQRNKGNFPGRFSGRQFSNSRSEMNVSTLELGDSALYLCASSLARGIDIQYFGAGTRLSVL.

This sequence joins TRBV20-1 and TRBJ2-4, with D unresolved. The J call may be mistaken, given a closer DNA end match to TRBJ2-5. From germline, CDR1 is DFQATT and CDR2 SNEGSKA (reference sequence). The CDR3 extends over 13 amino acids. CDR3 sequence reads: CSAREMGRETQYF. The CDR3 nucleotides read TGCAGTGCTAGAGAGATGGGCCGGGAGACCCAGTACTTC.

CDR3 nucleotides: TGCAGTGCCCCGGACAGAAAGAACACTGAAGCTTTCTTT. Protein: CSAPDRKNTEAFF. The rearrangement joins TRBV20-1 to TRBJ1-1; tentatively, D is TRBD1 (6 bases). The CDR3 loop spans 13 amino acids. Trimming left V 6 bases short and J 1 base short, with 12 bases between. Germline V CDR1 and CDR2: DFQATT, SNEGSKA (reference sequence).